This T cell receptor (beta chain) was sequenced in a study of molecular identifiers for immune sequencing clone quantification. About the research overall: Four portions were sequenced after RNA from around 20,000 or 99,000 naive CD8 cells was split five ways in replicates. Findings and limits, study-wide: More than 97% of effector molecules, versus under 1% of naive-cell molecules, belonged to clones above 20 RNA copies.

Libraries of naive CD8 T cells were made from roughly 18,000 to 920,000 sorted cells. They used 10%, 30% or 50% RNA. Sorting defined naive CD8 T cells as CD8+CD4-CCR7+CD45RA+. TCRdb fed the PCR reads into MiXCR, producing one record per CDR3 protein. The profile shows about 500,000 distinct CDR3 sequences, about a fifth of them singletons. The CDR3 contains 14 residues. Germline CDR1 is MNHNS and CDR2 is SASEGT. Trimming removed 7 bases from V and 2 bases from J, with 15 bases in between. This clonotype came up a few times. Its target is unknown. Sequences were obtained from naive CD8+ T cells from blood, with Jurkat cell RNA spiked in. The subset is: FACS-sorted CD8+CD4-CCR7+CD45RA+ naive T cells. The chain recombines TRBV6-1 with TRBJ2-7; D is undetermined. This sequence was found in a human donor in good health. Some libraries in this study had Jurkat cell RNA spiked in. CDR3 bases: TGTGCCAGCACCCCTTGGCGGCGGACCTACGAGCAGTACTTC. Encoded protein: CASTPWRRTYEQYF.